These 26 T cell receptor beta chains were all obtained from the same sample, sequenced in a study of CD8+CD57+ T cells in acquired aplastic anemia. Genomic DNA constituted the template upon which TCR beta VDJ and CDR3 profiling was performed. TCRdb re-called the reads with MiXCR, one entry per CDR3 protein. The sample yields 50,000 to 65,000 distinct CDR3 sequences, roughly 58% seen once. The sequenced material came from sorted CD4+, CD8+, or CD8+CD57+ T cells (not recorded which) from PBMCs. The origin of the receptors is a human donor in good health, serving as a control.

This clonotype has ten or more counts. The chain has TRBV5-1 and TRBJ1-2, with D uncertain. Germline loops: CDR1 SGHRS, CDR2 YFSETQ. V lost 6 bases and J 7 bases, leaving 19 bases between the germline ends. CDR3 length: 14 amino acids. The chain's CDR3 is CASTLAARGSGYTF. The CDR3 region has the DNA TGCGCCAGCACGTTGGCGGCTCGGGGATCTGGCTACACCTTC.

In its sample, this clonotype ranks as medium-sized (0.01 to 0.1%). This sequence joins TRBV10-3 and TRBJ2-2, with D possibly being TRBD1 (5 bases). V shed 5 bases and J shed 2 bases, with 12 bases lying between them. This CDR3 is 15 amino acids long. Germline CDR1 is ENHRY and CDR2 is SYGVKD. Here the CDR3 reads CAISSGQLNTGELFF. The CDR3 DNA follows: TGTGCCATCAGTTCCGGACAACTCAACACCGGGGAGCTGTTTTTT.

This clonotype came up many times. The rearrangement joins TRBV5-1 to TRBJ2-1; 10 bases map to TRBD2. Germline V CDR1 and CDR2: SGHRS, YFSETQ. The CDR3 spans 17 residues. The V segment lost 5 bases and the J segment 8 bases; nucleotides outside the gene matches: 16. The DNA of the CDR3 is TGCGCCAGCAGATTCCAGACGAGAAGCGGGAGGGCCGATGAGCAGTTCTTC. Protein product: CASRFQTRSGRADEQFF.

This clonotype was seen repeatedly, ten times or more. The chain employs TRBV20-1 and TRBJ1-4; 10 bases match TRBD1. The germline gives CDR1 DFQATT, CDR2 SNEGSKA (reference sequence). J gave up 4 bases and V 6 bases, and 8 bases lay outside the gene matches. The CDR3 runs 15 residues. CDR3 amino acids: CSASQTGGVNEKLFF. CDR3 in DNA: TGCAGTGCGAGCCAGACAGGGGGCGTTAATGAAAAACTGTTTTTT.

This clonotype was recorded at least ten times. The gene calls are TRBV12-3 or TRBV12-4 and TRBJ2-1, with a tentative D call TRBD2 (6 bases). The CDR3 contains 14 residues. V lost 2 bases, J lost 6 bases, and 11 bases lay in between. Here the CDR3 reads CASSLQSSANEQFF. As DNA, the CDR3 is TGTGCCAGCAGTTTACAATCTAGCGCCAATGAGCAGTTCTTC.

The V call is TRBV24-1, the J call TRBJ1-5; the D gene is possibly TRBD1 (5 bases). V lost 5 bases and J lost 7, with 11 bases in between. The V gene's germline CDR1 is KGHDR and CDR2 SFDVKD. The CDR3 sequence is 13 residues long. For the CDR3, the DNA is TGTGCCACCAGTGCCCCGGGGGGACAGCCCCAGCATTTT. This sequence encodes CATSAPGGQPQHF.

This clonotype was found many times. This sequence joins TRBV6-5 and TRBJ2-7; a possible D gene is TRBD1 (6 bases). V dropped 4 bases and J dropped 6 bases, with 16 bases sitting between them. Germline V gene data show CDR1 as MNHEY and CDR2 as SVGAGI. The CDR3 consists of 14 residues. For the CDR3, the DNA is TGTGCCAGCAGTTCCTCACAGGGTGTAGGCGAGCAGTACTTC. Its translation is CASSSSQGVGEQYF.

This clonotype is medium-sized. V usage is TRBV7-6 and J usage is TRBJ2-7, with a weak D call TRBD2 (5 bases). V gave up 5 bases and J gave up 3 bases, with 11 bases separating them. The CDR3 has 13 residues. Germline lookup yields CDR1 SGHVS and CDR2 FNYEAQ. Here the CDR3 reads CASSPSTSYEQYF. CDR3 coding DNA: TGTGCCAGCAGCCCATCAACTAGCTACGAGCAGTACTTC.

The V and J genes are TRBV25-1 and TRBJ2-1; D is possibly TRBD2 (5 bases). V lost 10 bases to trimming and J lost 4 bases, with 11 bases between them. The CDR3 is 12 residues long. CDR1 is MGHDK and CDR2 is SYGVNS in the germline V gene. The DNA for the CDR3 is TGTGCCACCTCACCGGGGTACAATGAGCAGTTCTTC. This gives the protein CATSPGYNEQFF.

The chain is built from TRBV2 and TRBJ2-7, with 10 bases matching TRBD2. V lost 6 bases, J lost 5 bases, and 10 bases stayed unmatched. CDR1 is SNHLY, CDR2 FYNNEI, per germline. The CDR3 contains 15 residues. CDR3 residues: CASRSSGGLPHEQYF. CDR3 bases: TGTGCCAGCAGGTCTAGCGGGGGCCTGCCCCACGAGCAGTACTTC. Full variable domain (rest looked up from reference TRBV2 and TRBJ2-7): EPEVTQTPSHQVTQMGQEVILRCVPISNHLYFYWYRQILGQKVEFLVSFYNNEISEKSEIFDDQFSVERPDGSNFTLKIRSTKLEDSAMYFCASRSSGGLPHEQYFGPGTRLTVT.

The chain combines TRBV19 with TRBJ2-3; a weak D match, TRBD1 (7 bases). The V gene's germline CDR1 is LNHDA and CDR2 SQIVND (reference sequence). Trimming stripped 4 bases from V and 2 bases from J, with 13 bases between. The CDR3 extends over 15 amino acids. Here the CDR3 reads CASSKTGRSTDTQYF. Written as DNA, the CDR3 is TGTGCCAGTAGTAAGACAGGGAGGTCCACAGATACGCAGTATTTT.

The chain joins TRBV4-2 to TRBJ1-5; 8 bases align to TRBD1. Germline values: CDR1 LGHNA, CDR2 YNFKEQ. The CDR3 length is 14 residues. Unmatched junction bases numbered 8, after V lost 2 bases and J lost 11 bases. This chain's CDR3 is CASSQRQGSETQHF. CDR3 DNA: TGTGCCAGCAGCCAACGACAGGGGAGTGAGACCCAGCATTTT.

In this sample, this clonotype turned up once. The rearrangement uses TRBV20-1 and TRBJ1-2, with a possible D match to TRBD1 (5 bases). Germline-derived CDR1 and CDR2 are DFQATT and SNEGSKA (reference sequence). V shed 1 base and J shed 3 bases, with 12 bases lying between them. The CDR3 consists of 14 residues. In DNA form, the CDR3 reads TGCAGTGCTAGAGGAGGGGCGGAGGACTATGGCTACACCTTC. This codes for CSARGGAEDYGYTF.

Points on this clonotype: Compared with germline, one end of the junction differs, possibly owing to a read error. The V call is TRBV29-1, the J call TRBJ1-3; D is uncertain. CDR1 is SQVTM, CDR2 ANQGSEA, per germline. The CDR3 is 11 residues long. CDR3 coding DNA: TGCAGCGTTGTATCCGTCAACACTGAAGCTTTT. Its translation: CSVVSVNTEAF.

This chain uses TRBV12-3 or TRBV12-4 with TRBJ1-5; 8 nucleotides match TRBD1. Trimming at V came to 7 bases and at J to 3 bases, leaving 8 bases not matched to a gene. The CDR3 runs to 15 residues. The CDR3 is CASTNGTGLNQPQHF. The CDR3, as DNA: TGTGCCAGCACCAACGGGACAGGACTCAATCAGCCCCAGCATTTT.

This rearrangement joins TRBV19 to TRBJ1-4; tentative D call: TRBD1 (5 bases). This CDR3 comprises 15 residues. Germline V gene data show CDR1 as LNHDA and CDR2 as SQIVND (reference sequence). V gave up 6 bases and J gave up 0 bases, with 11 bases separating them. The CDR3 bases are TGTGCCAGTAGAATGGGACCTACAACTAATGAAAAACTGTTTTTT. It is translated as CASRMGPTTNEKLFF.

The rearrangement uses TRBV6-7 and TRBJ2-5; 7 nucleotides agree with TRBD2. TRBV6-7 is an ORF, with its function uncertain. V was pared by 2 bases and J by 4 bases, with 7 bases of the junction left unmatched. The CDR3 spans 15 residues. The CDR3 spells CASSYEGGPIETQYF. For the CDR3, the DNA is TGTGCCAGCAGTTACGAGGGAGGGCCTATAGAGACCCAGTACTTC.

This clonotype was observed at least ten times. The gene calls are TRBV12-3 or TRBV12-4 and TRBJ1-5; 8 nucleotides align to TRBD1. Losses at the gene ends were 4 bases for V and 7 bases for J; bases not matched to a gene: 12. The CDR3 runs 16 residues. CDR3 sequence (DNA): TGTGCCAGCAGTTCCGCCCGCAGGGGGCTGGGGCAGCCCCAGCATTTT. Residues: CASSSARRGLGQPQHF.

This clonotype was picked up many times. The gene calls are TRBV27 and TRBJ2-7; the D call may be TRBD1 or TRBD2 (5 bases each). The CDR3 covers 16 residues. Looked up from germline, CDR1 is MNHEY and CDR2 is SMNVEV (reference sequence). Trimming pared 3 bases from V and 3 bases from J, leaving 18 bases between. CDR3 in amino acids: CASSLHYGTSNYEQYF. Here the CDR3 DNA reads TGTGCCAGCAGTTTGCATTACGGGACGAGTAACTACGAGCAGTACTTC.

This clonotype was observed a single time. The rearrangement uses TRBV2 and TRBJ1-3; D gene uncertain. V dropped 1 base and J dropped 3 bases, with 1 base sitting between them. This CDR3 has 12 residues. CDR1 SNHLY and CDR2 FYNNEI come from the germline V gene. The CDR3 sequence: CASSEGGNTIYF. The CDR3 DNA sequence: TGTGCCAGCAGTGAAGGTGGAAACACCATATATTTT. The full variable domain, completed using reference TRBV2 and TRBJ1-3, is EPEVTQTPSHQVTQMGQEVILRCVPISNHLYFYWYRQILGQKVEFLVSFYNNEISEKSEIFDDQFSVERPDGSNFTLKIRSTKLEDSAMYFCASSEGGNTIYFGEGSWLTVV.

The J gene is TRBJ1-2, the V gene TRBV7-2; D is unresolved. CDR1 and CDR2 from the germline V gene are SGHTA and FQGNSA. The CDR3 is 13 residues long. Trimming took off 5 bases at V and 7 bases at J, with 14 bases between the two ends. CDR3 bases: TGTGCCAGCAGCCCACGGACGAGGATTGGCTACACCTTC. It codes for CASSPRTRIGYTF.

The genes are TRBV25-1 and TRBJ1-1; D is ambiguous. V gave up 3 bases and J gave up 0 bases, with 11 bases separating them. The CDR3 sequence is 15 residues long. CDR1 is MGHDK, CDR2 SYGVNS, per germline. Here the CDR3 reads CASSDLGMMNTEAFF. The CDR3 DNA sequence: TGTGCCAGCAGTGATCTTGGAATGATGAACACTGAAGCTTTCTTT.

Concerning this clonotype: This may be a read error, as it is one base from a much larger clone. J is TRBJ2-7 and V is TRBV10-3; D not certain. The CDR3 sequence is 15 residues long. Trimming shortened V by 5 bases and J by 4 bases, and 18 bases separated the two germline ends. Looked up from germline, CDR1 is ENHRY and CDR2 is SYGVKD. This chain's CDR3 is CAISSWKSRRYEQYF. DNA for the CDR3: TGTGCCATCAGTTCCTGGAAATCCCGCAGATACGAGCAGTACTTC.

The CDR3 bases are TGTGCCAGCAGAACGGCGAATCAGCCCCAGCAGTACTTC. Translation: CASRTANQPQQYF. The chain is built from TRBV2 and TRBJ2-7; no definite D call. The CDR3 length is 13 residues. The germline V gene has CDR1 SNHLY and CDR2 FYNNEI. V gave up 6 bases and J gave up 8 bases, with 17 bases separating them.

The genes are TRBV7-3 and TRBJ2-3; 12 bases are a match to TRBD2. The trim removed 5 bases at V and 5 bases at J, leaving 8 bases unmatched. The CDR3 runs 16 residues. Germline V gives CDR1 SGHTA, CDR2 FQGTGA. CDR3 nucleotides: TGTGCCAGCAGCGTCGAAGCGGGACTAGCGGGAGATACGCAGTATTTT. This gives the protein CASSVEAGLAGDTQYF.

The chain couples TRBV2 to TRBJ1-4, with 8 bases that match TRBD1. V was pared by 6 bases and J by 1 base, with 4 bases of the junction left unmatched. Germline V gene sequence: CDR1 SNHLY, CDR2 FYNNEI. The CDR3 spans 15 residues. CDR3 sequence: CASSLQGVTNEKLFF. CDR3 DNA: TGTGCCAGCAGCTTACAGGGGGTAACTAATGAAAAACTGTTTTTT.